This entry lists 2 T cell receptor beta chains sequenced from one sample in a study of cytomegalovirus exposure and HLA in healthy donors. The assay was immunoSEQ multiplex PCR, and TCRdb's table has in-frame clones only and misses some. The data show about 200,000 clones, more than 75% seen once. Sequenced material: PBMCs. The receptors stem from a young woman in good health and CMV-seropositive.

This chain uses TRBV15 with TRBJ2-7; D is possibly TRBD2 (6 bases). The germline V and J ends were trimmed by 5 bases and 2 bases, with 10 bases remaining between them. The CDR3 has 13 amino acids. The V gene's germline CDR1 is LNHNV and CDR2 YYDKDF (reference sequence). The CDR3 DNA reads as TGTGCCACCAGCGGCCGACTAGCCTACGAGCAGTACTTC. This sequence encodes CATSGRLAYEQYF.

J is TRBJ2-1 and V is TRBV7-9, with 11 bases lining up with TRBD2. Per germline, CDR1 SEHNR and CDR2 FQNEAQ (reference sequence). With 4 bases clipped from V and 3 bases from J, the junction kept 5 bases outside the gene matches. This CDR3 region has 16 residues. The DNA for the CDR3 is TGTGCCAGCAGCTCCGGGACTAGCGGACTCTACAATGAGCAGTTCTTC. Protein: CASSSGTSGLYNEQFF. Filled out from reference TRBV7-9 and TRBJ2-1, the complete variable domain reads DTGVSQNPRHKITKRGQNVTFRCDPISEHNRLYWYRQTLGQGPEFLTYFQNEAQLEKSRLLSDRFSAERPKGSFSTLEIQRTEQGDSAMYLCASSSGTSGLYNEQFFGPGTRLTVL.